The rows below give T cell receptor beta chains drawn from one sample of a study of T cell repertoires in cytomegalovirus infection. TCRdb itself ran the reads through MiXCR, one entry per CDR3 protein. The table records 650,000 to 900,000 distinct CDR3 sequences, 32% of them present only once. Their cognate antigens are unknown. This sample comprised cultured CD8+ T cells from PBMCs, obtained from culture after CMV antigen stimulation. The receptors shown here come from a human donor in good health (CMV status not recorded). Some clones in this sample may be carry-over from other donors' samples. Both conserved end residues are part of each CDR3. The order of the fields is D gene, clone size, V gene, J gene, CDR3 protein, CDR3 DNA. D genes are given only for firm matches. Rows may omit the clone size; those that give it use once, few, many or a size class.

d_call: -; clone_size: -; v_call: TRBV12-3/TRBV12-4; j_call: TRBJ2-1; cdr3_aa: CASSSPGTPYNEQFF; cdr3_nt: TGTGCCAGCAGTTCCCCGGGGACACCCTACAATGAGCAGTTCTTC
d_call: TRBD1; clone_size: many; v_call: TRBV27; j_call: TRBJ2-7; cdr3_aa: CASSLGQYYEQYF; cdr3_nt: TGTGCCAGCAGCTTGGGACAGTACTACGAGCAGTACTTC
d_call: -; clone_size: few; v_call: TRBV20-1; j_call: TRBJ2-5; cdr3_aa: CSARDRGARETQYF; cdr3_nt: TGCAGTGCTAGAGATAGGGGGGCGAGGGAGACCCAGTACTTC
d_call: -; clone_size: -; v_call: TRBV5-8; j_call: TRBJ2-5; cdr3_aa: CASSQGFGIETQYF; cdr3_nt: TGTGCCAGCAGCCAGGGGTTTGGGATAGAGACCCAGTACTTC
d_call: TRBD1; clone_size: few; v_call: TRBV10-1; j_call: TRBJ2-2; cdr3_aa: CASSESGQGYTGELFF; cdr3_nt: TGCGCCAGCAGTGAGTCGGGACAGGGATACACCGGGGAGCTGTTTTTT
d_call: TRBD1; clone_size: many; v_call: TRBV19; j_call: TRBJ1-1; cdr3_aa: CASSSIFRDRDLNTEAFF; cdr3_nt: TGTGCCAGTAGTTCCATCTTCCGGGACAGGGATTTGAACACTGAAGCTTTCTTT
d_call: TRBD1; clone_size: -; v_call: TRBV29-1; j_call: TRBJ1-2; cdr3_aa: CSVWDREGYGYTF; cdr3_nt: TGCAGCGTTTGGGACAGGGAGGGATATGGCTACACCTTC
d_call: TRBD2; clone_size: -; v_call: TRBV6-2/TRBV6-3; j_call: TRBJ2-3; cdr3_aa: CASSYGLAGGPEETDTQYF; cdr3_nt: TGTGCCAGCAGTTACGGTCTAGCGGGGGGGCCTGAGGAGACAGATACGCAGTATTTT
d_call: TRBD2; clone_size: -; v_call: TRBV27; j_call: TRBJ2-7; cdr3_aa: CASRPGLAAYEQYF; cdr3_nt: TGTGCCAGCAGACCGGGACTAGCGGCCTACGAGCAGTACTTC
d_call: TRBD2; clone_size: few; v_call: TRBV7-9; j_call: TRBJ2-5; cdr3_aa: CASSAGTSGTQEETQYF; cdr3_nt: TGTGCCAGCAGCGCCGGGACTAGCGGTACACAAGAAGAGACCCAGTACTTC
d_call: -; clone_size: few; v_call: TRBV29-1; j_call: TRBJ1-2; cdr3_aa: CSVPGHYNLDYGYTF; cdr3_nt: TGCAGCGTCCCGGGACACTATAACTTGGACTATGGCTACACCTTC
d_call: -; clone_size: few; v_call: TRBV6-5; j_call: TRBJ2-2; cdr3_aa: CASSYGQVANTGELFF; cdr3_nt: TGTGCCAGCAGTTACGGGCAGGTCGCGAACACCGGGGAGCTGTTTTTT
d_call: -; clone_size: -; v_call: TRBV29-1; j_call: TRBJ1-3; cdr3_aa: CSVAAYSGNTIYF; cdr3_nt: TGCAGCGTTGCAGCATACTCTGGAAACACCATATATTTT
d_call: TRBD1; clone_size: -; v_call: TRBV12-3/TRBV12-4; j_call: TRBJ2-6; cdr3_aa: CASRQDRGHPPGANVLTF; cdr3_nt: TGTGCCAGCAGACAAGACAGGGGCCACCCCCCTGGGGCCAACGTCCTGACTTTC
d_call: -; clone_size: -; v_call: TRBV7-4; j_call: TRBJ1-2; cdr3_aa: CASSLPASNYGYTF; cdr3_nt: TGTGCCAGCAGCTTACCCGCCTCAAACTATGGCTACACCTTC
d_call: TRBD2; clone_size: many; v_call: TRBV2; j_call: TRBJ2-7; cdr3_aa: CASTSTSGVSNQYEQYF; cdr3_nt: TGTGCCAGCACTTCGACTAGCGGGGTCTCAAATCAGTACGAGCAGTACTTC
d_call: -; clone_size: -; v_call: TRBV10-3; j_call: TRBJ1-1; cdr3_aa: CAISGGLEIRNTEAFF; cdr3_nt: TGTGCCATCAGTGGTGGATTAGAGATACGGAACACTGAAGCTTTCTTT
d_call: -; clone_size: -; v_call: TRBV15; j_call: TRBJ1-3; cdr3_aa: CATSEGFSGNTIYF; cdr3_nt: TGTGCCACCAGTGAGGGTTTCTCTGGAAACACCATATATTTT
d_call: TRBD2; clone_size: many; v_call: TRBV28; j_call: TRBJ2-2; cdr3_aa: CASSNPGLAGSRELFF; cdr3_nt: TGTGCCAGCAGTAATCCTGGACTAGCGGGCTCACGGGAGCTGTTTTTT
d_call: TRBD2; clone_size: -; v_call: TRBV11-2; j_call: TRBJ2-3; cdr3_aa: CASSSPLAHSTDTQYF; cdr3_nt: TGTGCCAGCAGCTCCCCACTAGCGCATAGCACAGATACGCAGTATTTT
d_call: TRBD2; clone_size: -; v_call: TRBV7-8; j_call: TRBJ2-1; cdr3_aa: CASSPRPGLAGGPKGEQFF; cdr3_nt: TGTGCCAGCAGCCCCCGCCCCGGACTAGCGGGGGGGCCTAAAGGTGAGCAGTTCTTC
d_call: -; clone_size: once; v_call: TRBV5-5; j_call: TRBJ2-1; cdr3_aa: CASSLTGSGEQFF; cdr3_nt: TGTGCCAGCAGCTTGACCGGAAGTGGTGAGCAGTTCTTC
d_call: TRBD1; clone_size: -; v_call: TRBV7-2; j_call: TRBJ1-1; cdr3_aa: CASSEGTGVEAFF; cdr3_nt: TGTGCCAGCAGCGAGGGGACAGGGGTTGAAGCTTTCTTT
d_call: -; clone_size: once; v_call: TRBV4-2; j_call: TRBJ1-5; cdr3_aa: CASSQGEGNFNQPQHF; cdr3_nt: TGTGCCAGCAGCCAAGGGGAAGGGAACTTCAATCAGCCCCAGCATTTT
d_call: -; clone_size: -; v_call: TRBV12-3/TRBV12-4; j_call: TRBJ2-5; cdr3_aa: CASSFFPDKTQYF; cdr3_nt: TGTGCCAGCAGTTTTTTCCCTGATAAGACCCAGTACTTC
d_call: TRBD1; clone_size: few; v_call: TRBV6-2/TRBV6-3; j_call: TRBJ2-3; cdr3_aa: CASSLDRADTQYF; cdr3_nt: TGTGCCAGCAGCCTCGACAGGGCGGATACGCAGTATTTT
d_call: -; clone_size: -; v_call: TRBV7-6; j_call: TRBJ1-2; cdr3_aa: CASSLSQVYGYTF; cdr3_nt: TGTGCCAGCAGCTTATCACAGGTTTATGGCTACACCTTC
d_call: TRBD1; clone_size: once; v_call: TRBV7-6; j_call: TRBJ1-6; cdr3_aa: CASRVQFGTGSSYNSPLHF; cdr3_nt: TGTGCCAGCAGAGTCCAGTTCGGGACAGGGAGCTCCTATAATTCACCCCTCCACTTT
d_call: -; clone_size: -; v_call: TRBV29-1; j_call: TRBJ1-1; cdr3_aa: CSVMRADANTEAFF; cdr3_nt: TGCAGCGTCATGCGGGCCGACGCGAACACTGAAGCTTTCTTT
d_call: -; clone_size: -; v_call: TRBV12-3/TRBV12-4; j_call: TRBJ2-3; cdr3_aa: CASSGGTGLLVDTQYF; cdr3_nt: TGTGCCAGCAGCGGGGGCACAGGGCTTTTGGTTGATACGCAGTATTTT
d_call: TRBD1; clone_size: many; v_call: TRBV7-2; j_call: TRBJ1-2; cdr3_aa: CASSQEGQGRNYGYTF; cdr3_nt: TGTGCCAGCAGCCAAGAGGGACAGGGGCGGAACTATGGCTACACCTTC
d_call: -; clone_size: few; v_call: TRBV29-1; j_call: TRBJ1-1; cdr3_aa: CSVSRQNTEAFF; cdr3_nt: TGCAGCGTTAGTCGGCAGAACACTGAAGCTTTCTTT
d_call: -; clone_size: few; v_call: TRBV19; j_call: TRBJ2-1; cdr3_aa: CASSIDHLDRHNEQFF; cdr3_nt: TGTGCCAGTAGTATAGATCACCTCGACAGGCACAATGAGCAGTTCTTC
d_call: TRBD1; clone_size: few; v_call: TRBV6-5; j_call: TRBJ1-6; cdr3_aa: CASSYSILGQGGSPLHF; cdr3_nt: TGTGCCAGCAGTTACTCAATACTAGGACAGGGGGGTTCACCCCTCCACTTT
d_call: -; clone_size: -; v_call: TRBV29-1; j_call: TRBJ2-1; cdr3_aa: CSVVGASGYNEQFF; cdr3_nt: TGCAGCGTTGTGGGGGCTAGCGGATACAATGAGCAGTTCTTC
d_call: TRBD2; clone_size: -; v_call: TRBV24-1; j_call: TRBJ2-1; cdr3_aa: CATSDRLATYNEQFF; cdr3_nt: TGTGCCACCAGTGATCGACTAGCCACATACAATGAGCAGTTCTTC
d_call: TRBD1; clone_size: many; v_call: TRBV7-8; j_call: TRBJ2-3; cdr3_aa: CASSLTGTGKDTQYF; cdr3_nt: TGTGCCAGCAGCCTTACCGGGACAGGGAAAGATACGCAGTATTTT
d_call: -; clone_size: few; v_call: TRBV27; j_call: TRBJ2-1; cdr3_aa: CASSFGGGHNEQFF; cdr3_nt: TGTGCCAGCAGTTTTGGCGGGGGCCACAATGAGCAGTTCTTC
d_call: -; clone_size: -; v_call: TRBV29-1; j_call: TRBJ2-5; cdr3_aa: CSVDIETQYF; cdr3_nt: TGCAGCGTTGATATTGAGACCCAGTACTTC
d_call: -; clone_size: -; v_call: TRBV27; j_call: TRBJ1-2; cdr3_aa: CASSKGTTGGYTF; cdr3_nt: TGTGCCAGCAGTAAGGGGACAACGGGTGGCTACACCTTC
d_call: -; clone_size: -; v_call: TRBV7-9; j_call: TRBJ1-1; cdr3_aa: CASSSSVAPEAFF; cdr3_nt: TGTGCCAGCAGCTCGTCGGTGGCGCCTGAAGCTTTCTTT
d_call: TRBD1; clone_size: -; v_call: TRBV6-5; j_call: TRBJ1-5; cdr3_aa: CASADRASGDHQPQHF; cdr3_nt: TGTGCCAGCGCAGACAGGGCGAGTGGAGATCATCAGCCCCAGCATTTT
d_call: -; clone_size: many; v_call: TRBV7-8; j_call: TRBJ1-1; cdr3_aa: CASSTVRGAGTEAFF; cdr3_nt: TGTGCCAGCAGCACCGTTAGGGGGGCGGGCACTGAAGCTTTCTTT
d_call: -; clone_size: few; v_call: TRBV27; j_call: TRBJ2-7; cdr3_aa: CASRPGRSSYEQYF; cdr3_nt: TGTGCCAGCAGACCCGGGCGCAGCTCCTACGAGCAGTACTTC
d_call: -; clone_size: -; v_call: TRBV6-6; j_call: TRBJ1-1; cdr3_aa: CASSGPGSTEAFF; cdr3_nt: TGTGCCAGCAGTGGACCTGGGTCCACTGAAGCTTTCTTT
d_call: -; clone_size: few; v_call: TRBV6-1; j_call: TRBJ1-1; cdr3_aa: CASSWATNTEAFF; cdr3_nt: TGTGCCAGCAGTTGGGCGACCAACACTGAAGCTTTCTTT
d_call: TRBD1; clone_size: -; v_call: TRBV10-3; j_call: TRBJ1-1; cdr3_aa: CAIRIRGQGPMNTEAFF; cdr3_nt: TGTGCCATCAGAATACGGGGACAGGGGCCCATGAACACTGAAGCTTTCTTT
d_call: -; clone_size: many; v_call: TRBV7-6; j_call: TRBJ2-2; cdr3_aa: CASSWARTVANTGELFF; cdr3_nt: TGTGCCAGCAGCTGGGCGAGGACAGTCGCGAACACCGGGGAGCTGTTTTTT
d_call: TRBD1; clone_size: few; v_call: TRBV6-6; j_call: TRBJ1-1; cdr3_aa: CASSYPRDRGAPQAPINAEAFF; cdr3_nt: TGTGCCAGCAGTTACCCTCGGGACAGGGGGGCACCTCAGGCTCCAATTAACGCTGAAGCTTTCTTT
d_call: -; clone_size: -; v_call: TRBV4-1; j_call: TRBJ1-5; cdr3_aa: CASSQYYRVSVDQPQHF; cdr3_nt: TGCGCCAGCAGCCAATATTACAGGGTGTCGGTGGATCAGCCCCAGCATTTT
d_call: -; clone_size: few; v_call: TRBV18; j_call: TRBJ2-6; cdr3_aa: CASSPLRWGREAGANVLTF; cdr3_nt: TGTGCCAGCTCACCACTCCGATGGGGGCGAGAAGCGGGGGCCAACGTCCTGACTTTC
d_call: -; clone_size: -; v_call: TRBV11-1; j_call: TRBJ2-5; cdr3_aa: CASTPGPVVSWETQYF; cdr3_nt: TGTGCCAGCACTCCAGGGCCAGTCGTATCCTGGGAGACCCAGTACTTC
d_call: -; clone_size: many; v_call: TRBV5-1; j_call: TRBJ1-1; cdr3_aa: CASSLGQMNTEAFF; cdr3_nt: TGTGCCAGCAGCTTAGGGCAGATGAACACTGAAGCTTTCTTT
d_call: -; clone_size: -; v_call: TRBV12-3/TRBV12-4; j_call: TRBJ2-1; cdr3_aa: CASTPHGAPLENEQFF; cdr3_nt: TGTGCCAGCACCCCTCACGGGGCTCCTTTGGAGAATGAGCAGTTCTTC
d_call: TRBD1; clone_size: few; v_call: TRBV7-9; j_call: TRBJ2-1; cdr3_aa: CASSATGSDEQFF; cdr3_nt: TGTGCCAGCAGCGCGACAGGGAGCGATGAGCAGTTCTTC